This TCR beta chain was captured in a study of control samples from healthy donors and cancer patients. This CDR3 is 18 amino acids long. V lost 3 bases and J 0 bases, leaving 20 bases between the germline ends. Germline loops: CDR1 MNHNS, CDR2 SASEGT. Sequencing used immunoSEQ multiplex PCR; TCRdb keeps in-frame clones, though not all of them. The sample has around 79,000 clones; roughly 93% are singletons. The source of this sequence is a woman aged 40 to 50 with lung cancer. The V call is TRBV6-1, the J call TRBJ1-1; no definite D call. The material sequenced was PBMCs. This CDR3 reads CASSDPLPEQTMNTEAFF. DNA of the CDR3: TGTGCCAGCAGTGACCCCCTTCCCGAACAGACGATGAACACTGAAGCTTTCTTT.